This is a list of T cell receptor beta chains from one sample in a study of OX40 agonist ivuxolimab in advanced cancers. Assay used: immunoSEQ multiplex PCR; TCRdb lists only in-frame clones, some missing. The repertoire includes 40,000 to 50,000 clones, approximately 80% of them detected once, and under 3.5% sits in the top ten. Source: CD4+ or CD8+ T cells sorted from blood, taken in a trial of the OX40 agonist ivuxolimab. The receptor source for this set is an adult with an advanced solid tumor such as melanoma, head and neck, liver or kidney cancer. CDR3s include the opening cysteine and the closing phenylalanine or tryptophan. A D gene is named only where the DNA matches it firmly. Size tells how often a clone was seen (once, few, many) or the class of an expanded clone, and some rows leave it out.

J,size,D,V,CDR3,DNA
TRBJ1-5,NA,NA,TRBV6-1,CAGARASNQPQHF,TGTGCGGGAGCCCGAGCAAGTAATCAGCCCCAGCATTTT
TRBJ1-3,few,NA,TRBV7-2,CASSPQGFSGNTIYF,TGTGCCAGCAGCCCGCAGGGTTTCTCTGGAAACACCATATATTTT
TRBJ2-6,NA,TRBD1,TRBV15,CATSRVYGAPGTASLSGANVLTF,TGTGCCACCAGCAGAGTGTATGGAGCACCGGGGACAGCCTCTCTCTCTGGGGCCAACGTCCTGACTTTC
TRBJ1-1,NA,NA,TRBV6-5,CASRATGSGAFF,TGTGCCAGCAGAGCAACAGGAAGCGGAGCTTTCTTT
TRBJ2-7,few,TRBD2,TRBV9,CASSVGGRVNEQYF,TGTGCCAGCAGCGTAGGCGGGAGAGTTAACGAGCAGTACTTC
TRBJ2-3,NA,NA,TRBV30,CAWSGTDTQYF,TGTGCCTGGAGTGGCACAGATACGCAGTATTTT
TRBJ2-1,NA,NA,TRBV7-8,CASSLAGGGEQFF,TGTGCCAGCAGCTTAGCGGGAGGGGGAGAGCAGTTCTTC
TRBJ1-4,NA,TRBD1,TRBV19,CASSIGRGQSNEKLFF,TGTGCCAGTAGTATAGGCAGGGGGCAGTCCAATGAAAAACTGTTTTTT
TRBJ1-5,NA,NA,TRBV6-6,CASSYRVGGQPQHF,TGTGCCAGCAGTTACAGGGTGGGGGGTCAGCCCCAGCATTTT
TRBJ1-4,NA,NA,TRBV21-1,CASSTSGSTNEKLFF,TGTGCCAGCAGCACCTCAGGGTCAACTAATGAAAAACTGTTTTTT
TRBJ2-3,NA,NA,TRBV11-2,CASSSPGGADTQYF,TGTGCCAGCAGCTCTCCGGGGGGCGCAGATACGCAGTATTTT
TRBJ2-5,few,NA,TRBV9,CASSPWGRYQETQYF,TGTGCCAGCAGCCCCTGGGGGCGGTACCAAGAGACCCAGTACTTC
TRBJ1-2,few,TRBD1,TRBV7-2,CASSLVQGEGYTF,TGTGCCAGCAGCTTAGTCCAGGGGGAAGGCTACACCTTC
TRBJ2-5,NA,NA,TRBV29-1,CSVQGEETQYF,TGCAGCGTTCAGGGAGAAGAGACCCAGTACTTC
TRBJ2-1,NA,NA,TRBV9,CASSVSGGPRSYNEQFF,TGTGCCAGCAGCGTATCCGGGGGCCCCCGATCCTACAATGAGCAGTTCTTC
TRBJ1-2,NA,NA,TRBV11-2,CASSLGQGIGYF,TGTGCCAGCAGCTTAGGGCAGGGCATCGGATACTTC
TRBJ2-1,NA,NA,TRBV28,CASTPRFHEQFF,TGTGCCAGCACTCCCAGGTTCCATGAGCAGTTCTTC
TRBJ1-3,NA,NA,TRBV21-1,CANPGHEISGNTIYF,TGTGCCAACCCCGGTCACGAGATCTCTGGAAACACCATATATTTT
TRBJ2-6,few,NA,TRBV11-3,CASSLVSTGANVLTF,TGTGCCAGCAGCTTAGTTAGCACTGGGGCCAACGTCCTGACTTTC
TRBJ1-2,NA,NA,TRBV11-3,CASSPRQNSLGGYTF,TGTGCCAGCAGCCCACGCCAAAACAGTCTAGGAGGCTACACCTTC
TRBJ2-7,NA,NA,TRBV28,CASRGLYEQYF,TGTGCCAGCAGGGGGCTGTACGAGCAGTACTTC
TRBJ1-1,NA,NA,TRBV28,CASSSKPTASLQAFF,TGTGCCAGCAGTTCCAAGCCGACAGCCAGCCTTCAAGCTTTCTTT
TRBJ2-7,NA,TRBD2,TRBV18,CASSPGLAGGEAAYEQYF,TGTGCCAGCTCACCCGGACTAGCGGGAGGGGAAGCGGCCTACGAGCAGTACTTC
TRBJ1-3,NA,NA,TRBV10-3,CAISARGQTTGNTIYF,TGTGCCATCAGTGCCCGGGGACAAACAACTGGAAACACCATATATTTT
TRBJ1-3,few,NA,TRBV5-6,CASSHGGGITGNTIYF,TGTGCCAGCAGCCACGGAGGGGGGATCACTGGAAACACCATATATTTT
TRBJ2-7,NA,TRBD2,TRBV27,CASARIQLADYEQYF,TGTGCCAGCGCTCGGATTCAACTAGCGGACTACGAGCAGTACTTC
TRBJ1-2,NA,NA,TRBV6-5,CASSRGVGYTF,TGTGCCAGCAGTAGAGGGGTTGGCTACACCTTC
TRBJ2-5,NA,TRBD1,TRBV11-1,CASSARQGRETQYF,TGTGCCAGCAGCGCTCGACAGGGTAGGGAGACCCAGTACTTC
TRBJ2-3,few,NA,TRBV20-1,CSARDIGEQYF,TGCAGTGCTAGAGATATCGGGGAGCAGTATTTT
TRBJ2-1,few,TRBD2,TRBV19,CASTESGGQSYNEQFF,TGTGCCAGTACTGAGTCGGGAGGACAATCCTACAATGAGCAGTTCTTC
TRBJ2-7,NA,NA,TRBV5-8,CASSIAGAGHYEQYF,TGTGCCAGCAGCATCGCCGGGGCGGGACACTACGAGCAGTACTTC
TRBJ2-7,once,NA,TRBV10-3,CAISEGRHADEQYF,TGTGCCATCAGTGAAGGTAGGCACGCCGATGAGCAGTACTTC
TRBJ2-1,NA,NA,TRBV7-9,CASSLGWAKRNEQFF,TGTGCCAGCAGCTTGGGGTGGGCTAAGCGGAATGAGCAGTTCTTC
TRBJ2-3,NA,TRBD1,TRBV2,CARPTGTGTDTQYF,TGTGCCAGACCCACCGGGACAGGCACAGATACGCAGTATTTT
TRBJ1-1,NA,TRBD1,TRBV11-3,CASSLGQVEGTEAFF,TGTGCCAGCAGTCTAGGACAGGTTGAGGGCACTGAAGCTTTCTTT
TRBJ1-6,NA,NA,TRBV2,CASRRGVNSPLHF,TGTGCCAGCAGAAGGGGGGTCAATTCACCCCTCCACTTT
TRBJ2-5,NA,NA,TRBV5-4,CASSLGEETQYF,TGTGCCAGCAGCTTGGGAGAGGAGACCCAGTACTTC
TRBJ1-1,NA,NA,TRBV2,CASTRQANTEAFF,TGTGCCAGCACTAGACAGGCTAACACTGAAGCTTTCTTT
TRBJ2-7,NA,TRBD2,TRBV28,CASSRAGDEQYF,TGTGCCAGCAGCCGGGCGGGGGACGAGCAGTACTTC
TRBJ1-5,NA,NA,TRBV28,CASSPGRSNQPQHF,TGTGCCAGCAGTCCCGGACGTAGCAATCAGCCCCAGCATTTT
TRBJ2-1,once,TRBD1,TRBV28,CASTDRAGRGEQFF,TGTGCCAGCACTGACAGGGCCGGCAGGGGCGAGCAGTTCTTC